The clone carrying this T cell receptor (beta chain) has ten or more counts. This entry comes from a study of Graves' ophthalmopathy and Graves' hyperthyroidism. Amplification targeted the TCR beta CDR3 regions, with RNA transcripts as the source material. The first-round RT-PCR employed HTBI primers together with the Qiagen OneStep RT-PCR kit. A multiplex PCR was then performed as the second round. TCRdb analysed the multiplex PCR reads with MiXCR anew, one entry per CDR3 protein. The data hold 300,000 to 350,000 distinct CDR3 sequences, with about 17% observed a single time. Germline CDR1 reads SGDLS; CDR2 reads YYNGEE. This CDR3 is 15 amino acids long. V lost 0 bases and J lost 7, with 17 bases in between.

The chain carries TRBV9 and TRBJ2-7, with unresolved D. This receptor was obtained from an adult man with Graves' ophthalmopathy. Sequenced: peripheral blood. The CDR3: CASSVGRGPTTEQYF. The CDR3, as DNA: TGTGCCAGCAGCGTAGGTAGAGGACCGACAACAGAGCAGTACTTC.